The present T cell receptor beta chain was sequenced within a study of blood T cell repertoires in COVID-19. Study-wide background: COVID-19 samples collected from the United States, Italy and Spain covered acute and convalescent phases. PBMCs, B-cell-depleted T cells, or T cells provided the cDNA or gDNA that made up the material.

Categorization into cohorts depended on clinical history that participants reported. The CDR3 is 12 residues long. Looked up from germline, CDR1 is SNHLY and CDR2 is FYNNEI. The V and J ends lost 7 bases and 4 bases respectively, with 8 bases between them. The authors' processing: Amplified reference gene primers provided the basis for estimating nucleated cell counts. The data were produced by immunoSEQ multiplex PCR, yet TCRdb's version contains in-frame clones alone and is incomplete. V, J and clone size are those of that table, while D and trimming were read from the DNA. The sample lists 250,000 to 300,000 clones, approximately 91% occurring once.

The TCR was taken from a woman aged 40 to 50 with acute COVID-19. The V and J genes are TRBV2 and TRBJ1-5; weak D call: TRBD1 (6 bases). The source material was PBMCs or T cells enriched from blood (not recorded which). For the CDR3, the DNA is TGTGCCAGCAACAGGGAAAATCAGCCCCAGCATTTT. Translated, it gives CASNRENQPQHF.